This is a list of T cell receptor beta chains from one sample in a study of control samples from healthy donors and cancer patients. Profiling relied on immunoSEQ multiplex PCR, and the TCRdb table lists in-frame clones only, not all of them. The profile covers about 130,000 clones, with 87% appearing a single time and roughly 1.9% taken by the ten largest. Sample: blood. The receptors come from a man aged 18 to 30 in good health. The CDR3 runs from the conserved cysteine through the conserved F or W. D genes are given only for firm matches. Not all rows give a size; the values are once, few, many and, for expanded clones, a class.

cdr3_aa cdr3_nt d_call j_call v_call clone_size
CASNPDSGDQPQHF TGTGCCAGCAACCCGGACAGCGGAGATCAGCCCCAGCATTTT NA TRBJ1-5 TRBV10-3 NA
CASSLPGYEQYF TGTGCCAGCAGTTTACCAGGCTACGAGCAGTACTTC NA TRBJ2-7 TRBV28 NA
CASRNGLAGPYNEQFF TGTGCCAGTAGAAACGGACTAGCGGGACCCTACAATGAGCAGTTCTTC TRBD2 TRBJ2-1 TRBV19 NA
CASSEGDILHF TGTGCCAGCAGTGAAGGGGACATCCTCCACTTT NA TRBJ1-6 TRBV6-1 NA
CSAKHYGYTF TGCAGTGCTAAGCACTATGGCTACACCTTC NA TRBJ1-2 TRBV20-1 NA
CASSASTSASYEQYF TGTGCCAGCAGCGCCTCGACTAGCGCCTCCTACGAGCAGTACTTC TRBD2 TRBJ2-7 TRBV7-2 NA
CATSDSSGPYNEQFF TGTGCCACCAGTGACTCTAGCGGACCCTACAATGAGCAGTTCTTC TRBD2 TRBJ2-1 TRBV24-1 NA
CASSESRLGGYTF TGTGCCAGCAGTGAATCCAGGTTAGGAGGCTACACCTTC NA TRBJ1-2 TRBV25-1 NA
CATRPRLEREHQYF TGTGCCACCCGACCCCGATTAGAGCGGGAGCATCAGTATTTT TRBD2 TRBJ2-3 TRBV6-5 NA
CASSEADFYEQYF TGTGCCAGCAGTGAAGCGGATTTCTACGAGCAGTACTTC NA TRBJ2-7 TRBV2 NA
CASGTGGPTGELFF TGTGCCAGTGGAACGGGAGGGCCGACCGGGGAGCTGTTTTTT TRBD2 TRBJ2-2 TRBV28 once
CASSPTELAYGYTF TGTGCCAGCAGTCCTACAGAGCTTGCCTATGGCTACACCTTC NA TRBJ1-2 TRBV27 NA
CASSPLQGTGANVLTF TGTGCCAGCTCACCCTTACAGGGGACTGGGGCCAACGTCCTGACTTTC TRBD1 TRBJ2-6 TRBV18 NA
CASSVGTDNQPQHF TGTGCCAGCAGCGTAGGGACAGACAATCAGCCCCAGCATTTT NA TRBJ1-5 TRBV9 few
CASSPRTSLVQSDTQYF TGTGCCAGCAGCCCGCGGACTAGCCTGGTACAGTCGGATACGCAGTATTTT TRBD2 TRBJ2-3 TRBV7-3 NA
CASSWPGTSGRDTDTQYF TGCGCCAGCAGCTGGCCCGGGACTAGCGGGCGAGACACAGATACGCAGTATTTT TRBD2 TRBJ2-3 TRBV5-1 NA
CASRRTSGSNTGELFF TGTGCCAGCAGGAGGACTAGCGGTTCGAACACCGGGGAGCTGTTTTTT TRBD2 TRBJ2-2 TRBV3-1/TRBV3-2 NA
CASSLGRDREGEQYF TGTGCCAGCAGCTTGGGCCGGGACAGGGAAGGCGAGCAGTACTTC TRBD1 TRBJ2-7 TRBV5-4 NA
CASSQSTGSPLHF TGCGCCAGCAGTCAGTCCACTGGATCACCCCTCCACTTT NA TRBJ1-6 TRBV23-1 NA
CASSRRGDGSNQPQHF TGTGCCAGCAGTCGTAGAGGGGACGGTAGCAATCAGCCCCAGCATTTT NA TRBJ1-5 TRBV9 NA
CASATLRLRSYEQYF TGTGCCAGCGCTACCCTCCGACTCCGCTCCTACGAGCAGTACTTC NA TRBJ2-7 TRBV27 NA
CASSSGTSGRASEQYF TGTGCCAGCAGTTCCGGTACTAGCGGGAGGGCGTCCGAGCAGTACTTC TRBD2 TRBJ2-7 TRBV27 NA
CASGGQYSYEQYF TGTGCCAGCGGGGGGCAGTACTCCTACGAGCAGTACTTC NA TRBJ2-7 TRBV7-8 NA
CASRTRQGRFGYGYTF TGTGCCAGCAGAACAAGACAGGGGCGGTTTGGCTATGGCTACACCTTC TRBD1 TRBJ1-2 TRBV5-8 NA
CASSDRGRQNTEAFF TGTGCCAGTAGTGATAGAGGAAGACAGAACACTGAAGCTTTCTTT NA TRBJ1-1 TRBV19 many
CASSRTGETRYGYTF TGTGCCAGCAGCAGGACTGGGGAAACTCGCTATGGCTACACCTTC NA TRBJ1-2 TRBV9 NA
CASSSRDRPYNEQFF TGTGCCAGCAGCTCCCGGGACAGGCCATACAATGAGCAGTTCTTC TRBD1 TRBJ2-1 TRBV5-6 NA
CATSDRAVRANVLHTGPF TGTGCCACCAGTGATCGTGCCGTTCGGGCCAACGTCCTCCACACCGGCCCTTTC NA TRBJ2-6 TRBV24-1 NA
CSVASSDRVYGYTF TGCAGCGTTGCTTCGTCGGACAGGGTCTATGGCTACACCTTC TRBD1 TRBJ1-2 TRBV29-1 once
CATSEGFYGYTF TGTGCCACCAGTGAGGGATTCTATGGCTACACCTTC NA TRBJ1-2 TRBV24-1 NA
CATSETGWHEQFF TGTGCCACCAGTGAAACGGGCTGGCATGAGCAGTTCTTC NA TRBJ2-1 TRBV24-1 once
CSAPYGYTF TGCAGTGCTCCCTATGGCTACACCTTC NA TRBJ1-2 TRBV20-1 NA
CASSFRQGGYTF TGTGCCAGCAGCTTCCGTCAGGGTGGCTACACCTTC NA TRBJ1-2 TRBV7-8 NA
CASSPGTTGTEAFF TGTGCCAGCAGTCCCGGGACAACGGGCACTGAAGCTTTCTTT NA TRBJ1-1 TRBV6-4 NA
CASSFQGARRAGEGAYEQYF TGTGCCAGCAGTTTTCAGGGGGCAAGGAGAGCGGGAGAGGGAGCCTACGAGCAGTACTTC NA TRBJ2-7 TRBV27 NA
CASSSPRVAGGLDTQYF TGTGCCAGCAGTTCCCCCCGGGTAGCGGGAGGGTTAGATACGCAGTATTTT TRBD2 TRBJ2-3 TRBV28 NA
CAISQGFDQPQHF TGTGCCATCAGCCAGGGTTTCGATCAGCCCCAGCATTTT NA TRBJ1-5 TRBV10-3 NA
CASSLAFGLADAYEQYF TGTGCCAGCAGCTTAGCGTTTGGGCTAGCGGATGCCTACGAGCAGTACTTC TRBD2 TRBJ2-7 TRBV11-2 NA
CASSLNLAGVYNEQFF TGTGCCAGCAGCTTAAATCTAGCGGGAGTGTACAATGAGCAGTTCTTC TRBD2 TRBJ2-1 TRBV7-3 NA
CASSPPGGEYNEQFF TGTGCCAGCAGTCCCCCCGGGGGGGAATACAATGAGCAGTTCTTC TRBD2 TRBJ2-1 TRBV6-5 NA
CALGGGYGYTF TGTGCCCTGGGGGGCGGCTATGGCTACACCTTC NA TRBJ1-2 TRBV28 NA
CASSPYGLANTYEQYF TGCGCCAGCAGCCCGTACGGACTAGCGAACACCTACGAGCAGTACTTC TRBD2 TRBJ2-7 TRBV5-1 NA
CASSFTGQGDYEQYF TGTGCCAGCAGTTTTACGGGACAGGGTGACTACGAGCAGTACTTC TRBD1 TRBJ2-7 TRBV27 NA
CASRGHSTDTQYF TGTGCCAGCAGGGGGCACAGTACAGATACGCAGTATTTT NA TRBJ2-3 TRBV6-6 once
CASSWYRRNTEAFF TGTGCCAGCAGTTGGTACAGGAGGAACACTGAAGCTTTCTTT NA TRBJ1-1 TRBV6-5 NA
CASSHAPSDYGYTF TGTGCCAGCAGCCATGCCCCGTCGGACTATGGCTACACCTTC NA TRBJ1-2 TRBV3-1/TRBV3-2 once